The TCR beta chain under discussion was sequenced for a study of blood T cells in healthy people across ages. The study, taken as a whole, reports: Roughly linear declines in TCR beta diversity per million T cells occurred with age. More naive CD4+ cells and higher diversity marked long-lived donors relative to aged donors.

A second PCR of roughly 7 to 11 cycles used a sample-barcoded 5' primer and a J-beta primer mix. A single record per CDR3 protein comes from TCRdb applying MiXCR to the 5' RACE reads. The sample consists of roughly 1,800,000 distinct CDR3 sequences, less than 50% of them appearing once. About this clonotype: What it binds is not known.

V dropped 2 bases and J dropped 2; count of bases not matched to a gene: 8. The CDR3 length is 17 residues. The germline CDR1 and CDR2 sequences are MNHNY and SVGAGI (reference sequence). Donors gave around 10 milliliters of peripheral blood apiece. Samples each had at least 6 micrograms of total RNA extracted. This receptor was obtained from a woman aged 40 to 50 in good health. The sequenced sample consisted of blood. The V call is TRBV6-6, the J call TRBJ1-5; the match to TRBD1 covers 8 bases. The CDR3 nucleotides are TGTGCCAGCAGTTACGAGGGTACGGGACAGGGCAATCAGCCCCAGCATTTT. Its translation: CASSYEGTGQGNQPQHF.